This TCR beta chain is drawn from a study of cytomegalovirus exposure and HLA in healthy donors. At the level of the study: Per a later analysis, the roughly 690 first-cohort and more than 100 validation repertoires shared one platform. Findings of the study overall: A few chains linked to CMV were shown in vitro to be specific for CMV antigens. According to the study, roughly 160 TCR beta chains were cytomegalovirus-associated.

About this clone: Its target is unknown.

The CDR3 runs 15 residues. Per the germline V gene, CDR1 is MGHRA and CDR2 is YSYEKL. The V gene end was trimmed by 3 bases and the J gene end by 2 bases; junction bases not matched to a gene: 4. The donors belonged to the approximately 130-subject validation cohort, separate from the approximately 700-subject first cohort. Method: immunoSEQ multiplex PCR; TCRdb's copy keeps in-frame clones and lacks some. This sample has roughly 300,000 clones, with roughly 90% found just once. The rearrangement uses TRBV4-1 and TRBJ2-7, with 10 bases identical to TRBD1. The sequence was collected from a woman aged 25-40 years in good health and CMV-seropositive. Source material: PBMCs. DNA of the CDR3: TGCGCCAGCAGCCATGCGACAGGGGGCCCCTACGAGCAGTACTTC. This translates into CASSHATGGPYEQYF.